This T cell receptor beta chain was profiled in a study of cytomegalovirus exposure and HLA in healthy donors. Study observations and caveats: The authors excluded some V segments, including TRBV6-2 and TRBV6-3, as indistinguishable.

Primers: 60 Vbeta forward and 13 Jbeta reverse. TCRdb keeps only in-frame clones here, not all; method: immunoSEQ multiplex PCR. This repertoire shows some 240,000 clones, around 80% found once; its top ten account for 3.8%. The sample holds a few counts of this clone. Its antigen is not known. V was pared by 3 bases and J by 10 bases, with 11 bases between. Germline CDR1 reads SGHDT; CDR2 reads YYEEEE. The CDR3 totals 11 residues. The source material was PBMCs. The chain recombines TRBV5-6 with TRBJ2-7; D ambiguous. The clonotype comes from a male donor in good health and CMV-seronegative. The CDR3 loop is CASSSESPQYF. In nucleotides, the CDR3 is TGTGCCAGCAGCTCTGAGAGTCCCCAGTACTTC.